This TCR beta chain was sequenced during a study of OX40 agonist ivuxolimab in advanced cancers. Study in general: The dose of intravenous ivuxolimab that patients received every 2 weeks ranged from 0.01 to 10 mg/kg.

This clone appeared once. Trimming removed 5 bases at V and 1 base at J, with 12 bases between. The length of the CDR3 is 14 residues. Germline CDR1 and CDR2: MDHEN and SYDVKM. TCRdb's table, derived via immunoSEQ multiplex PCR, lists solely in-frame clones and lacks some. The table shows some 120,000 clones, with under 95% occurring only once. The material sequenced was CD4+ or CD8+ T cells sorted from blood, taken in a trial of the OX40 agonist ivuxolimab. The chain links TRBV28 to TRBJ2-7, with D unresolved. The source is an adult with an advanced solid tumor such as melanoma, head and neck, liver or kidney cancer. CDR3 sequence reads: CASSRGPDSYEQYF. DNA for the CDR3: TGTGCCAGCAGTCGCGGTCCCGATTCCTACGAGCAGTACTTC.